These T cell receptor beta chains were read from a single sample in a study of regulatory T cells in long-lasting Graves disease. TCRdb passed the multiplex PCR reads through MiXCR, listing each CDR3 protein once. The data contain fewer than 450,000 distinct CDR3 sequences, about a quarter of them singletons. The sample was peripheral blood mononuclear cells (PBMCs), taken when the disease was refractory, from a patient treated with antithyroid drugs. These receptors came from a female donor with Graves disease. Both conserved end residues are part of each CDR3. Fields, in order: J gene, D gene, clone size, V gene, CDR3 DNA, CDR3 protein. D genes are given only for firm matches. A row's size may be missing; if present it is once, few, many or a size class.

TRBJ2-7 TRBD2 many TRBV20-1 TGCAGTGCTAGTCCGGGAGGCTACGAGCAGTACTTC CSASPGGYEQYF
TRBJ2-7 - once TRBV2 TGTGCCAGCAGTGAGTCTCCTCCCGGGGCGAGTACCTCCGAGCAGTACTTC CASSESPPGASTSEQYF
TRBJ2-7 - - TRBV9 TGTGCCAGCACGGAAAGCGAGACGGTGGGCGGCGAGCAGTACTTC CASTESETVGGEQYF
TRBJ2-7 TRBD2 few TRBV7-9 TGTGCCAGCAGTACGGGACTAGCTACCTACGAGCAGTACTTC CASSTGLATYEQYF
TRBJ2-7 - many TRBV3-1 TGTGCCAGCAGCCAAGAGGTAACCTACGAGCAGTACTTC CASSQEVTYEQYF
TRBJ2-6 - - TRBV5-4 TGTGCCAGCAGCTCCTACAGCTCTGGGGCCAACGTCCTGACTTTC CASSSYSSGANVLTF
TRBJ1-5 - - TRBV14 TGTGCCAGCAGCCAATTGAAGGGGGTGGGATTGCCTTTTTTACGCTTTTATAGCAATCAGCCCCAGCATTTT CASSQLKGVGLPFLRFYSNQPQHF
TRBJ2-1 - - TRBV5-6 TGTGCCAGCAGCTTCTCTAGACACAATGAGCAGTTCTTC CASSFSRHNEQFF
TRBJ1-2 - - TRBV6-2/TRBV6-3 TGTGCCAGCAGCGGGAAGATGGCCTATGGCTACACCTTC CASSGKMAYGYTF
TRBJ1-5 TRBD1 few TRBV6-1 TGTGCCAGCAGTGCGACCGGGACAGGGGTCATGAATAGCAATCAGCCCCAGCATTTT CASSATGTGVMNSNQPQHF
TRBJ2-7 - many TRBV3-1 TGTGCCAGCAGTACCGGCACCTACGAGCAGTACTTC CASSTGTYEQYF
TRBJ1-1 TRBD1 once TRBV6-1 TGTGCCAGCAGGCTACAGGGGGAAGATACTGAAGCTTTCTTT CASRLQGEDTEAFF
TRBJ2-7 TRBD2 - TRBV5-5 TGTGCCAGCAGCTTTTCGACTAGCGGGAGGGGCGAGCAGTACTTC CASSFSTSGRGEQYF
TRBJ2-7 - few TRBV14 TGTGCCAGCAGCCAAGACTTGGGTGTGGGTGAGCAGTACTTC CASSQDLGVGEQYF
TRBJ1-2 - - TRBV14 TGTGCCAGCAGCCAAGATCTCCCCGGGATCGGTGGCTACACCTTC CASSQDLPGIGGYTF
TRBJ1-3 - few TRBV28 TGTGCCAGCAGCCAAGGTTACCAACGACAGAGGAGAGACACCATATATTTT CASSQGYQRQRRDTIYF
TRBJ2-1 TRBD1 - TRBV2 TGTGCCAGCAGGCCGGGACAGGGGGCATACAATGAGCAGTTCTTC CASRPGQGAYNEQFF
TRBJ2-5 TRBD2 - TRBV3-1 TGTGCCAGCAGCCAAGAACTAGCGGGAAAAGAGACCCAGTACTTC CASSQELAGKETQYF
TRBJ2-5 - many TRBV7-2 TGTGCCAGCAGCTTAGTACCCATCTCGCAAGAGACCCAGTACTTC CASSLVPISQETQYF
TRBJ2-7 TRBD2 many TRBV2 TGTGCCAGCAGTAAAGAGACTAGCGGCAAATACGAGCAGTACTTC CASSKETSGKYEQYF
TRBJ2-3 - - TRBV15 TGTGCCACCAGCACTACACCAGATACGCAGTATTTT CATSTTPDTQYF
TRBJ2-5 TRBD1 - TRBV4-1 TGCGCCAGCAGCCAGCAGGGACAGAGCCAAGAGACCCAGTACTTC CASSQQGQSQETQYF
TRBJ2-7 - few TRBV28 TGTGCCAGCAGTCTTCGGGGGAGGGGGGGGGTCGAGCAGTACTTC CASSLRGRGGVEQYF
TRBJ2-7 TRBD1 few TRBV20-1 TGCAGTGCTAGTACAGGGGAGCCCTACGAGCAGTACTTC CSASTGEPYEQYF
TRBJ2-1 TRBD2 - TRBV6-1 TGTGCCAGCAGTGCGATTACTAGCGGGACCTACAATGAGCAGTTCTTC CASSAITSGTYNEQFF
TRBJ2-2 - - TRBV28 TGTGCCAGCAGTAGGGCTCCCGGGGAGCTGTTTTTT CASSRAPGELFF
TRBJ1-5 TRBD1 few TRBV20-1 TGCAGTGCTAGCCAACTCGGACAGGGCGGCAATCAGCCCCAGCATTTT CSASQLGQGGNQPQHF
TRBJ2-2 - few TRBV5-1 TGCGCCAGCAGCTTGGTGGGGTCACCGAACACCGGGGAGCTGTTTTTT CASSLVGSPNTGELFF
TRBJ1-1 - many TRBV7-9 TGTGCCAGCAGCAAAACCGCCCTAGGGAACACTGAAGCTTTCTTT CASSKTALGNTEAFF
TRBJ1-2 - - TRBV25-1 TGTGCCAGCAGTGAATATACAGGGAACTATGGCTACACCTTC CASSEYTGNYGYTF
TRBJ2-5 TRBD1 - TRBV20-1 TGCAGTGCTAGACATACAGGGGTGGAGACCCAGTACTTC CSARHTGVETQYF
TRBJ2-7 TRBD2 once TRBV20-1 TGCAGTGGGGGGGGTAGTCAGATGGGCTACGAGCAGTACTTC CSGGGSQMGYEQYF
TRBJ2-7 TRBD1 - TRBV5-1 TGCGCCAGCAGCTTGGGGACAGGGTACTCCGAGCAGTACTTC CASSLGTGYSEQYF
TRBJ2-7 TRBD2 - TRBV20-1 TGCAGTGCTAGGCCGCTAGCGGGAGTACAGAGGGGAGAGCAGTACTTC CSARPLAGVQRGEQYF
TRBJ1-2 - many TRBV29-1 TGCAGCGTTGCCTTGGGGGGAGAGATAGGTAACTATGGCTACACCTTC CSVALGGEIGNYGYTF
TRBJ1-3 - few TRBV3-1 TGTGCCACCTCTACCAGCTCTGGAAACACCATATATTTT CATSTSSGNTIYF
TRBJ1-4 TRBD1 - TRBV10-3 TGTGCCATCCGGGACAGGGCTGAAAAACTGTTTTTT CAIRDRAEKLFF
TRBJ2-5 - many TRBV6-1 TGTGCCAGCAGTCGCTCGCTGGGGGGTTCTCTACAGTACTTC CASSRSLGGSLQYF
TRBJ1-1 - many TRBV12-3/TRBV12-4 TGTGCCAGCAGACTGGACAGCATGAACACTGAAGCTTTCTTT CASRLDSMNTEAFF
TRBJ1-1 - - TRBV7-9 TGTGCCAGCAGCTCTTTCCAAGGGGGGGTGGGGACTGAAGCTTTCTTT CASSSFQGGVGTEAFF
TRBJ2-7 - once TRBV6-4 TGTGCCAGCAGGTCCGGGAAAACGAGCTCCTACGAGCAGTACTTC CASRSGKTSSYEQYF
TRBJ1-5 TRBD1 - TRBV20-1 TGCAGTGCTACTGGGACAGTCAGCAATCAGCCCCAGCATTTT CSATGTVSNQPQHF
TRBJ2-5 - - TRBV10-3 TGTACCATCAGTGAGCCAGGGGTCCGCGGGGAACTCCAAGAGACCCAGTACTTC CTISEPGVRGELQETQYF
TRBJ1-1 - many TRBV5-1 TGCGCCAGCAGCTCGCTACAGGCGGTGAACACTGAAGCTTTCTTT CASSSLQAVNTEAFF
TRBJ1-2 TRBD1 many TRBV4-3 TGCGCCAGCAGCCAGGGGGACAGGCTCTATGGCTACACCTTC CASSQGDRLYGYTF
TRBJ2-5 TRBD2 many TRBV20-1 TGCAGTGCTATCCGACGGGAGGCAGAGACCCAGTACTTC CSAIRREAETQYF
TRBJ2-1 TRBD1 - TRBV12-3/TRBV12-4 TGTGCCAGCAGGTCAATCCCGGGACAGGGAATAATAAATGAGCAGTTCTTC CASRSIPGQGIINEQFF
TRBJ2-5 - - TRBV7-2 TGTGCCAGCACCAGGGGATTAAGGCAAGAGACCCAGTACTTC CASTRGLRQETQYF
TRBJ2-2 - - TRBV9 TGTGCCAGCAGGGGGGGGCTCGGGTCTATCGGCGGGGAGCTGTTTTTT CASRGGLGSIGGELFF